This T cell receptor beta chain emerged from a study of T-cell reconstitution after alpha-beta-depleted transplantation in children. During its preparation, the TCRbeta library received unique molecular identifiers. Each CDR3 protein is one row after TCRdb ran MiXCR on the PCR reads. Altogether about 270,000 distinct CDR3 sequences are present, approximately 9.8% being singletons, with the ten largest covering 9.5% to 13%. CDR1 and CDR2 (germline): SEHNR, FQNEAQ (reference sequence). The germline V and J ends were trimmed by 2 bases and 5 bases, with 3 bases remaining between them. This CDR3 has 11 residues. This clonotype was seen ten or more times.

The sequence was obtained from a human donor who donated a stem cell graft to a child with SCID. The chain carries TRBV7-9 and TRBJ1-1; D not resolved. This specimen consisted of PBMCs from the stem cell graft donor, obtained from the stem cell graft. CDR3 sequence reads: CASSLSTEAFF. The CDR3 DNA follows: TGTGCCAGCAGCTTATCAACTGAAGCTTTCTTT.